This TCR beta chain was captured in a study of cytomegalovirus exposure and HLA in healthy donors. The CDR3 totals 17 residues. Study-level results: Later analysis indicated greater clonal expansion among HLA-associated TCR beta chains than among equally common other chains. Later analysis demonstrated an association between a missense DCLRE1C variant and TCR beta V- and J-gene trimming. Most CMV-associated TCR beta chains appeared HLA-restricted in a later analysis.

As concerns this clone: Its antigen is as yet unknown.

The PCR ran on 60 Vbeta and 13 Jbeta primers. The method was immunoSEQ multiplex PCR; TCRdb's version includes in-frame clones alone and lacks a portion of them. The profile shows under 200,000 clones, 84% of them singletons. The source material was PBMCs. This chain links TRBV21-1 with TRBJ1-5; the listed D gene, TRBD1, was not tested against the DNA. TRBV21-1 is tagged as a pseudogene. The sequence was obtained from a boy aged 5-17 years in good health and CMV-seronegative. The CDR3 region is CASSKVRGEYSNQPQHF. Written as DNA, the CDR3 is TGTGCCAGCAGCAAAGTCAGGGGGGAATATAGCAATCAGCCCCAGCATTTT.